The 14 T cell receptor beta chains reported below all come from one sample, sequenced in a study of T cells in narcolepsy. Sequenced by immunoSEQ multiplex PCR; TCRdb stores in-frame clones only, minus some. The repertoire holds tens of thousands of clones, with around 86% as singletons. Sequencing was carried out using CD45RA- memory CD4+ T cells from PBMCs. The receptors shown here come from a human donor with narcolepsy.

For this clone: A junction end diverges from the germline sequence, so it may reflect a read error. The chain employs TRBV6-1 and TRBJ1-1, with no clear D. CDR1 and CDR2 from the germline V gene are MNHNS and SASEGT. The CDR3 has 8 amino acids. The CDR3 coding sequence is TGTGCCAGCACTGAAGCTTTCTTT. Translation gives CASTEAFF.

CDR3 in amino acids: CAWGKRGSSYNEQFF. CDR3 sequence (DNA): TGTGCCTGGGGCAAGCGGGGAAGCTCCTACAATGAGCAGTTCTTC. The J gene is TRBJ2-1, the V gene TRBV30; 7 positions match TRBD2. CDR1 is GTSNPN and CDR2 is SVGIG in the germline V gene (reference sequence). Trimming cost V 5 bases and J 0 bases; bases outside gene matches: 7. The CDR3 extends over 15 amino acids.

V and J are TRBV19 and TRBJ2-7; weak D call: TRBD2 (5 bases). Trimming removed 10 bases from V and 0 bases from J, with 16 bases in between. This CDR3 is built from 14 residues. Germline V gene data show CDR1 as LNHDA and CDR2 as SQIVND (reference sequence). The CDR3 coding sequence is TGTGCCACCCTAGGGCCGGGGAGCTCCTACGAGCAGTACTTC. Its translation is CATLGPGSSYEQYF.

The chain employs TRBV28 and TRBJ1-2; no clear D gene. V was clipped by 1 base and J by 2 bases, with 11 bases between them. The CDR3 length is 15 residues. Germline V lookup: CDR1 MDHEN, CDR2 SYDVKM. CDR3 sequence: CASSLFLQINYGYTF. Written as DNA, the CDR3 is TGTGCCAGCAGTTTATTCCTCCAGATAAACTATGGCTACACCTTC.

The rearrangement links TRBV9 to TRBJ1-4; D remains ambiguous. CDR3 size: 14 residues. Trimming removed 1 base at V and 3 bases at J, with 7 bases between. Germline CDR1 is SGDLS and CDR2 is YYNGEE. In nucleotides, the CDR3 is TGTGCCAGCAGCGTATCAGGAGCTAATGAAAAACTGTTTTTT. It translates to CASSVSGANEKLFF. Variable domain in full (rest from reference TRBV9 and TRBJ1-4): DSGVTQTPKHLITATGQRVTLRCSPRSGDLSVYWYQQSLDQGLQFLIQYYNGEERAKGNILERFSAQQFPDLHSELNLSSLELGDSALYFCASSVSGANEKLFFGSGTQLSVL.

The genes are TRBV30 and TRBJ1-5, with D perhaps matching TRBD1 (6 bases). CDR3 length equals 12 residues. V was trimmed by 6 bases and J by 6 bases, leaving 12 bases between them. Germline V gene data show CDR1 as GTSNPN and CDR2 as SVGIG (reference sequence). CDR3 residues: CACQLGGQPQHF. As DNA, the CDR3 is TGTGCCTGCCAGCTAGGGGGTCAGCCCCAGCATTTT.

The chain carries TRBV15 and TRBJ1-2; TRBD1 matches at 7 bases. Germline trimming cut 3 bases from V and 4 bases from J; bases unmatched to any gene: 2. Germline V gives CDR1 LNHNV, CDR2 YYDKDF (reference sequence). The CDR3 has 13 amino acids. CDR3 coding DNA: TGTGCCACCAGCAGCGGGGACAGCTATGGCTACACCTTC. Its translation is CATSSGDSYGYTF.

This clone was detected only a few times. J is TRBJ1-5 and V is TRBV2, with 8 positions matching TRBD1. Germline V lookup: CDR1 SNHLY, CDR2 FYNNEI. V trimming: 7 bases; J trimming: 6 bases; junction bases outside the gene matches: 5. The CDR3 is 13 residues long. CDR3 nucleotides: TGTGCCAGCAACGGACAGGGTCCTCAGCCCCAGCATTTT. Its translation: CASNGQGPQPQHF.

The chain employs TRBV5-6 and TRBJ2-1, with 8 nucleotides matching TRBD1. V lost 4 bases to trimming and J lost 1 base; unmatched junction nucleotides: 4. This CDR3 has 15 amino acids. The germline V gene encodes CDR1 SGHDT and CDR2 YYEEEE. CDR3 sequence: CASSPGQGSYNEQFF. CDR3 coding DNA: TGTGCCAGCAGCCCCGGACAGGGTTCCTACAATGAGCAGTTCTTC.

This chain connects TRBV11-2 to TRBJ2-1; the match to TRBD1 covers 7 bases. The CDR3 loop spans 17 amino acids. V was clipped by 5 bases and J by 3 bases; unmatched bases: 13. CDR1 and CDR2 from the germline V gene are SGHAT and FQNNGV. In nucleotides, the CDR3 is TGTGCCAGCAGCCCAGAGGGTAGACAGGGATACTACAATGAGCAGTTCTTC. Translated, it gives CASSPEGRQGYYNEQFF.

This chain connects TRBV6-1 to TRBJ1-5; D gene unclear. Deletions cut 7 bases from V and 0 bases from J, with 10 bases between. CDR1 MNHNS and CDR2 SASEGT come from the germline V gene. The CDR3 is made up of 14 amino acids. This chain's CDR3 is CASIRQPSNQPQHF. For the CDR3, the DNA is TGTGCCAGCATAAGGCAACCTAGCAATCAGCCCCAGCATTTT.

This clone was recorded once. The chain is built from TRBV30 and TRBJ1-1, with D uncertain. Germline assignment: CDR1 GTSNPN and CDR2 SVGIG (reference sequence). Trimming left V 3 bases short and J 7 bases short, with 12 bases between. This CDR3 spans 12 amino acids. The CDR3 is CAWSGDAGEAFF. CDR3 coding DNA: TGTGCCTGGAGCGGGGATGCGGGTGAAGCTTTCTTT.

The chain uses TRBV7-2 and TRBJ2-2, with 9 bases that match TRBD1. The germline CDR1 and CDR2 sequences are SGHTA and FQGNSA. V dropped 5 bases and J dropped 5; count of bases not matched to a gene: 12. CDR3 size: 17 residues. This CDR3 is CASSLDGGTGRTGELFF. The CDR3, as DNA: TGTGCCAGCAGCCTAGATGGGGGGACAGGGAGGACCGGGGAGCTGTTTTTT.

The rearrangement links TRBV14 to TRBJ2-7, with 8 bases identical to TRBD1. Germline CDR1 reads SGHDN; CDR2 reads FVKESK. The CDR3 runs 15 residues. V lost 3 bases to trimming and J lost 0 bases; unmatched junction nucleotides: 4. CDR3 amino acids: CASSQRTGSSYEQYF. The DNA of the CDR3 is TGTGCCAGCAGCCAGCGGACAGGGAGCTCCTACGAGCAGTACTTC.